This T cell receptor (beta chain) was documented in a study of CD8+ T cells in alopecia areata. Study information: It was oral tofacitinib, at 5 to 10 mg twice daily, that treated patients received. Study-level points and caveats: During tofacitinib treatment, many expanded lesional clones remained in scalp and blood. Scalp clonality and expanded CD8+ clones among the top 100 showed significant decreases with tofacitinib.

This clone was seen a handful of times. No antigen is known for it. Following RNA extraction, reverse transcription yielded cDNA that acted as the sequencing template. Clones were read by immunoSEQ multiplex PCR, and TCRdb kept only the in-frame ones, dropping some. The sample contains 190,000 or so clones, roughly 53% of which appear only once. With 5 bases removed from V and 7 bases from J, the gap between germline ends came to 12 bases. Germline values: CDR1 SQVTM, CDR2 ANQGSEA. There are 12 residues in the CDR3. Specified treatment: oral pan-JAK inhibitor, 5-10 mg twice daily. V is TRBV29-1 and J is TRBJ1-3; D unresolved. Source: CD8+ T cells sorted from blood, taken at week 24, from a patient treated with tofacitinib. The receptor comes from a human donor with alopecia areata. This chain's CDR3 is CSVRTGSNTIYF. CDR3 nucleotides: TGCAGCGTTAGAACGGGCAGTAACACCATATATTTT.